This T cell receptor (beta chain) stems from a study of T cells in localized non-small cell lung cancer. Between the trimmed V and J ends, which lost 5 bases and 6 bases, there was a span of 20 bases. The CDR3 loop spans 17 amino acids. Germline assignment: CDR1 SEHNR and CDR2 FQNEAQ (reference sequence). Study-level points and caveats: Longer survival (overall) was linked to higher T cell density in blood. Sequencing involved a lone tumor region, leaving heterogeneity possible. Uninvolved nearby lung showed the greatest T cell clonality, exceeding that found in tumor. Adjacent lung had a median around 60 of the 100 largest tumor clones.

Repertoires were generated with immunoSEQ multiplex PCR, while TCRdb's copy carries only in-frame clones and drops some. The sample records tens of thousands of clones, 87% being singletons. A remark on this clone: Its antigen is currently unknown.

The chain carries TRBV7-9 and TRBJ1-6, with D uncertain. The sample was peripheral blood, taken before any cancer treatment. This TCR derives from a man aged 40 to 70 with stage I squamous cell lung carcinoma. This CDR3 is CASSQPPQASANSPLHF. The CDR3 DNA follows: TGTGCCAGCAGCCAGCCGCCCCAAGCCTCCGCTAATTCACCCCTCCACTTT.